This entry lists 27 T cell receptor beta chains sequenced from one sample in a study of Graves' ophthalmopathy and Graves' hyperthyroidism. Amplified material comprised TCR beta CDR3 regions derived from RNA transcripts. HTBI primers primed a first-round RT-PCR, and a second-round multiplex PCR followed. TCRdb ran MiXCR on the multiplex PCR reads and lists one entry per CDR3 protein. The sample includes 300,000 to 400,000 distinct CDR3 sequences, roughly a sixth seen only once; the top ten take around an eighth. The sequenced material came from peripheral blood. These receptors were collected from an adult man with Graves' ophthalmopathy.

This clonotype was counted at least ten times. The chain employs TRBV27 and TRBJ1-1, with 7 bases identical to TRBD1. V lost 6 bases to trimming and J lost 3 bases; unmatched junction nucleotides: 4. The CDR3 loop spans 13 amino acids. Germline CDR1 reads MNHEY; CDR2 reads SMNVEV (reference sequence). The CDR3, as DNA: TGTGCCAGCAGACAGGGGCAATACACTGAAGCTTTCTTT. Protein: CASRQGQYTEAFF.

The chain has TRBV7-8 and TRBJ1-6, with D unclear. The germline V and J ends were trimmed by 3 bases and 7 bases, with 7 bases remaining between them. This CDR3 is 13 amino acids long. From germline, CDR1 is SGHVS and CDR2 FQNEAQ. The CDR3 loop reads CASSFNINSPLHF. CDR3 DNA sequence: TGTGCCAGCAGCTTCAACATCAATTCACCCCTCCACTTT.

The table lists this clonotype with many counts. The chain combines TRBV7-8 with TRBJ1-1; D remains unclear. Looked up from germline, CDR1 is SGHVS and CDR2 is FQNEAQ. Trimming removed 3 bases at V and 5 bases at J, with 16 bases between. This CDR3 region has 15 residues. The CDR3 DNA is TGTGCCAGCAGCTTTTCGTCCAGAGCTGGTACTGAAGCTTTCTTT. It translates to CASSFSSRAGTEAFF.

Concerning this clonotype: A junction boundary mismatches the germline segment, possibly from a read error. This chain uses TRBV6-5 with TRBJ2-4, with D unresolved. The germline V gene has CDR1 MNHEY and CDR2 SVGAGI. The CDR3 contains 14 residues. This CDR3 is CASRYSVAKNFQYF. The CDR3 DNA reads as TGTGCCAGCCGTTACTCAGTAGCCAAAAACTTTCAGTACTTC.

This clonotype was observed at least ten times. The chain recombines TRBV7-3 with TRBJ1-1, with D possibly being TRBD1 (6 bases). Germline loops: CDR1 SGHTA, CDR2 FQGTGA. This CDR3 comprises 16 residues. The V end lost 5 bases, the J end lost 0 bases, and 16 bases lay between the germline ends. The CDR3 region is CASSPTVDSLNTEAFF. The CDR3 coding sequence is TGTGCCAGCAGCCCTACCGTGGACAGCCTGAACACTGAAGCTTTCTTT.

This chain connects TRBV12-3 or TRBV12-4 to TRBJ1-2; D might be TRBD1 (6 bases). Trimming took off 10 bases at V and 3 bases at J, with 21 bases between the two ends. The CDR3 is 15 amino acids. DNA of the CDR3: TGTGCCACCGGGGAGGAGGCAGGGGCGTACTATGGCTACACCTTC. This translates into CATGEEAGAYYGYTF.

This clonotype has more than one count but fewer than ten. Just one base apart from a much larger clone, this may be a read error. The V gene is TRBV19, the J gene TRBJ1-1; unclear D gene. Trimming shortened V by 3 bases and J by 0 bases, and 8 bases separated the two germline ends. The CDR3 consists of 14 residues. From germline, CDR1 is LNHDA and CDR2 SQIVND (reference sequence). CDR3 coding DNA: TGTGCCAGTAGTATCCGTGTACTGAACACTGAAGCTTTCTTT. Its translation is CASSIRVLNTEAFF.

This clonotype was observed a handful of times. This chain uses TRBV6-2 or TRBV6-3 with TRBJ1-2; 9 bases fit TRBD1. V was pared by 1 base and J by 0 bases, with 9 bases of the junction left unmatched. CDR1 is MNHEY and CDR2 is SVGEGT in the germline V gene. This CDR3 region has 18 residues. The CDR3 DNA is TGTGCCAGCAGTTACTGGGGACAGGGCGAAACCACTAACTATGGCTACACCTTC. Protein: CASSYWGQGETTNYGYTF.

This clonotype was observed many times. The chain links TRBV6-2 or TRBV6-3 to TRBJ2-2; 7 bases agree with TRBD2. The germline V gene encodes CDR1 MNHEY and CDR2 SVGEGT. The V segment lost 4 bases and the J segment 6 bases; nucleotides outside the gene matches: 8. There are 15 residues in the CDR3. The CDR3, as DNA: TGTGCCAGCAGTTTGGGACGACTAGCTTCCGGGGAGCTGTTTTTT. As protein: CASSLGRLASGELFF.

This clonotype was picked up many times. This chain uses TRBV2 with TRBJ1-2; unclear D gene. CDR1 and CDR2 (germline): SNHLY, FYNNEI. This CDR3 comprises 12 residues. Trimming removed 2 bases at V and 10 bases at J, with 11 bases between. The CDR3: CASSEYRWDYTF. CDR3 bases: TGTGCCAGCAGTGAATACCGATGGGACTACACCTTC.

This clonotype was detected ten times or more. J is TRBJ1-1 and V is TRBV4-1, with 9 bases fitting TRBD1. Germline V gene lookup returns CDR1 MGHRA and CDR2 YSYEKL. With 3 bases clipped from V and 4 bases from J, the junction kept 6 bases outside the gene matches. The CDR3 loop spans 15 amino acids. DNA of the CDR3: TGCGCCAGCAGCCAGTCGTACAGGGGGCGCACTGAAGCTTTCTTT. It is translated as CASSQSYRGRTEAFF.

This clonotype was observed many times. The gene calls are TRBV10-3 and TRBJ2-7, with D possibly matching TRBD1 (6 bases). Trimming left V 4 bases short and J 2 bases short, with 12 bases between. CDR3 length equals 14 residues. The germline CDR1 and CDR2 sequences are ENHRY and SYGVKD. CDR3 amino acids: CAISVRSGAYEQYF. As DNA, the CDR3 is TGTGCCATCAGTGTTAGGTCAGGGGCCTACGAGCAGTACTTC.

This rearrangement joins TRBV11-2 to TRBJ2-7; no reliable D call. The CDR3 totals 16 residues. Trimming took off 1 base at V and 1 base at J, with 14 bases between the two ends. Germline values: CDR1 SGHAT, CDR2 FQNNGV. This CDR3 is CASSLGSALGSYEQYF. The CDR3 region has the DNA TGTGCCAGCAGCTTAGGGTCTGCGTTGGGGTCCTACGAGCAGTACTTC. The whole variable domain, filled in from reference TRBV11-2 and TRBJ2-7, reads EAGVAQSPRYKIIEKRQSVAFWCNPISGHATLYWYQQILGQGPKLLIQFQNNGVVDDSQLPKDRFSAERLKGVDSTLKIQPAKLEDSAVYLCASSLGSALGSYEQYFGPGTRLTVT.

This clonotype was picked up many times. The V and J genes are TRBV5-1 and TRBJ1-2; D gene unclear. CDR1 and CDR2 (germline): SGHRS, YFSETQ. V dropped 5 bases and J dropped 0 bases, with 11 bases sitting between them. This CDR3 has 14 residues. The CDR3 nucleotides are TGCGCCAGCAGAATCAGGATAACTAACTATGGCTACACCTTC. Amino acid sequence: CASRIRITNYGYTF. The variable domain in full, completed from reference TRBV5-1 and TRBJ1-2, reads KAGVTQTPRYLIKTRGQQVTLSCSPISGHRSVSWYQQTPGQGLQFLFEYFSETQRNKGNFPGRFSGRQFSNSRSEMNVSTLELGDSALYLCASRIRITNYGYTFGSGTRLTVV.

In this sample, this clonotype turned up many times. The CDR3: CASSQGGTEETQYF. In DNA, the CDR3 is TGCGCCAGCAGCCAAGGCGGGACAGAAGAGACCCAGTACTTC. The chain recombines TRBV4-1 with TRBJ2-5; possible D gene TRBD1, 7 bases. The CDR3 runs to 14 residues. Trimming pared 1 base from V and 3 bases from J, leaving 9 bases between. Germline lookup yields CDR1 MGHRA and CDR2 YSYEKL.

Ten or more counts support this clonotype. This chain joins TRBV3-1 and TRBJ1-1; D is undetermined. The CDR3 contains 14 residues. The V end was cut by 0 bases, the J end by 4 bases, with 9 bases between. CDR1 and CDR2 from the germline V gene are LGHDT and YNNKEL (reference sequence). CDR3 amino acids: CASSQDLGSTEAFF. In nucleotides, the CDR3 is TGTGCCAGCAGCCAAGATTTGGGGTCCACTGAAGCTTTCTTT.

This clonotype was counted many times. The CDR3 coding sequence is TGTGCCAGCAAAAGGGGGAATTCACCCCTCCACTTT. Translated, it gives CASKRGNSPLHF. The chain recombines TRBV12-3 or TRBV12-4 with TRBJ1-6, with D possibly matching TRBD1 (6 bases). The CDR3 has 12 amino acids. Trimming pared 7 bases from V and 7 bases from J, leaving 8 bases between.

This clonotype appeared many times. The chain combines TRBV6-1 with TRBJ1-5; no reliable D call. Germline V gene data show CDR1 as MNHNS and CDR2 as SASEGT. V lost 0 bases and J lost 2, with 14 bases in between. The CDR3 covers 17 residues. CDR3 region: CASSEAGSSPRNQPQHF. Here the CDR3 DNA reads TGTGCCAGCAGTGAAGCGGGCAGCAGCCCACGCAATCAGCCCCAGCATTTT.

This clonotype was detected ten times or more. The chain is built from TRBV6-1 and TRBJ2-5; D possibly corresponds to TRBD2 (6 bases). With 3 bases removed from V and 2 bases from J, the gap between germline ends came to 16 bases. The CDR3 contains 16 residues. Germline V lookup: CDR1 MNHNS, CDR2 SASEGT. The CDR3: CASSDRGRNLQETQYF. The CDR3 nucleotides read TGTGCCAGCAGTGATCGGGGGAGGAACCTACAAGAGACCCAGTACTTC.

The chain carries TRBV30 and TRBJ1-2; 10 bases line up with TRBD1. This CDR3 spans 13 amino acids. From germline, CDR1 is GTSNPN and CDR2 SVGIG (reference sequence). Trimming removed 0 bases from V and 7 bases from J; junction bases left unmatched: 2. The DNA for the CDR3 is TGTGCCTGGAGTGTGACAGGGGGCCGTGGCTACACCTTC. Its protein product is CAWSVTGGRGYTF.

This clonotype came up many times. J is TRBJ2-7 and V is TRBV2; 12 bases agree with TRBD2. Germline values: CDR1 SNHLY, CDR2 FYNNEI. The CDR3 is 12 residues long. The trim removed 9 bases at V and 4 bases at J, leaving 1 base unmatched. In nucleotides, the CDR3 is TGTGCCAGGGGACTAGCGGGTTACGAGCAGTACTTC. It codes for CARGLAGYEQYF.

The rearrangement joins TRBV5-1 to TRBJ2-7; perhaps TRBD2 as D (6 bases). The CDR3 length is 14 residues. Germline lookup yields CDR1 SGHRS and CDR2 YFSETQ. The V end lost 3 bases, the J end lost 3 bases, and 13 bases lay between the germline ends. The CDR3 loop is CASSWGDGHYEQYF. CDR3 in DNA: TGCGCCAGCAGCTGGGGGGACGGGCACTACGAGCAGTACTTC.

This clonotype was seen repeatedly, ten times or more. An end of the junction does not agree with germline; a read error may underlie this. The chain links TRBV7-7 to TRBJ2-2; 8 positions agree with TRBD2. The CDR3 has 17 amino acids. The germline gives CDR1 SSHAT, CDR2 FNYEAQ (reference sequence). The DNA of the CDR3 is TGTGCTAGCAGCCCCTCGAGCGGGGGCATGTACACCGGGGAGCTGTTTTTT. Translating gives CASSPSSGGMYTGELFF.

The rearrangement uses TRBV12-3 or TRBV12-4 and TRBJ1-3; D call uncertain. V lost 10 bases and J 2 bases, leaving 12 bases between the germline ends. There are 13 residues in the CDR3. CDR3 in DNA: TGTGCCAACTCGGTGGAGACTGGAAACACCATATATTTT. It is translated as CANSVETGNTIYF.

This clonotype was detected many times. V is TRBV6-6 and J is TRBJ1-1; 7 bases are a match to TRBD1. This CDR3 is 20 amino acids long. Germline lookup yields CDR1 MNHNY and CDR2 SVGAGI (reference sequence). V lost 8 bases to trimming and J lost 3 bases; unmatched junction nucleotides: 27. For the CDR3, the DNA is TGTGCCAGCCGTCAAAGCGTCGGGCAGACAGGGCTGCGCGTAGACACTGAAGCTTTCTTT. Its translation: CASRQSVGQTGLRVDTEAFF.

This clonotype was counted ten times or more. J is TRBJ1-2 and V is TRBV28; 8 nucleotides agree with TRBD1. J lost 3 bases, V lost 5 bases, and 11 bases had no gene match. This CDR3 has 16 residues. Germline V CDR1 and CDR2: MDHEN, SYDVKM. Here the CDR3 DNA reads TGTGCCAGCAGTGCCAGACAGGGGTTTGGGGACTATGGCTACACCTTC. It encodes CASSARQGFGDYGYTF.

Many counts were recorded for this clonotype. This sequence joins TRBV6-5 and TRBJ1-2; 9 bases line up with TRBD1. V lost 4 bases to trimming and J lost 8 bases; unmatched junction nucleotides: 5. Germline CDR1 reads MNHEY; CDR2 reads SVGAGI. The CDR3 has 13 residues. Here the CDR3 DNA reads TGTGCCAGCAGTTCTACAGGGGGCTCGGGCTACACCTTC. It is translated as CASSSTGGSGYTF.